This TCR beta chain originates from a study of shared clonotypes between healthy human individuals. V was cut by 1 base and J by 5 bases, with 24 bases left in between. CDR1 SGHKS and CDR2 YYEKEE come from the germline V gene (reference sequence). The CDR3 is made up of 19 amino acids. Study findings and constraints: When compared with the clonotypes that were shared by all four sorted-subset donors, the non-shared clonotypes turned out to have lower generation probabilities.

Concerning this clone itself: Its antigen is currently unknown.

Libraries were prepared by immunoSEQ multiplex PCR; TCRdb keeps only in-frame clonotypes and omits some of them. The table lists approximately 2.1 million clones, approximately 95% of them singletons. The sequence derives from a man younger than 30 in good health. Some clones in this sample may be carry-over from other donors' samples. The sample taken for sequencing was naive CD4+ T cells from PBMCs. Subset here: CD45RA+ positively selected. The V and J genes are TRBV5-5 and TRBJ2-2; D not certain. The DNA of the CDR3 is TGTGCCAGCAGCTTGTCCCCGGCTGCCACCCAACCCCCAACCGGGGAGCTGTTTTTT. It specifies CASSLSPAATQPPTGELFF.